Ten or more counts support the clone carrying this T cell receptor (beta chain). The record originates from a study of T cells in Graves' hyperthyroidism and ophthalmopathy. As for the study in general: Prior to any treatment, at the point of initial diagnosis, peripheral blood was collected.

This CDR3 is 12 amino acids long. CDR1 and CDR2 from the germline V gene are ENHRY and SYGVKD. Deletions cut 0 bases from V and 8 bases from J, with 4 bases between. Researchers took RNA transcripts and amplified the TCR beta CDR3 regions from them. In the first-round RT-PCR of the TCR CDR3, the HTBI primer set was used. Each CDR3 protein is one row after TCRdb ran MiXCR on the multiplex PCR reads. The sample records 300,000 to 450,000 distinct CDR3 sequences, around 13% being singletons. For Graves' hyperthyroidism to be stable, ophthalmopathy could not progress within 18 months. It was uncontrolled infection, other autoimmune disease, pregnancy or lactation that excluded patients.

This rearrangement joins TRBV10-3 to TRBJ1-4; D not resolved. The clonotype comes from a woman aged 18 to 35 with Graves' hyperthyroidism. Sequencing used blood. The CDR3 here is CAISESMEKLFF. For the CDR3, the DNA is TGTGCCATCAGTGAGTCGATGGAAAAACTGTTTTTT.